This record covers a single T cell receptor (beta chain). It lacks a known antigen. Base qualities are not recorded, but no much larger clone differs from it by a single base. This sample was taken from a study of shared clonotypes between healthy human individuals (dated by TCRdb to the early 2020s). Background for the entire study: The cohort included three men and a couple of women between 18 and 49 years of age. Per donor, three plates each were used for CD4 naive and CD4 memory, two for CD8 naive, and one for CD8 memory. To estimate repertoire size and how much clonotypes are shared between individuals, the study performed deep sequencing of blood TCR repertoires from five healthy adults. To increase sequencing depth and limit assay-specific biases, different laboratories used diverse techniques to prepare libraries and sequence TCR repertoires. Each donor's leukapheresis produced roughly between roughly 0.85 and 9.5 billion PBMCs.

TCR CDR3 regions were amplified from genomic DNA by multiplex PCR using the deep immunoSEQ assay. Extracted genomic DNA from each cell subset was spread evenly across all wells of several immunoSEQ 96-well plates, with each plate serving as a replicate. Each replicate PCR for sorted subsets received approximately 200 ng genomic DNA, equal to about 30,000 T cell genomes. The purified libraries were quantified using a Qubit 3.0 fluorometer, sized with a Bioanalyzer 2100, and then quantified again using the KAPA Library Quantification kit. Every immunoSEQ 96-well plate was sequenced on a dedicated single-read 150-cycle Illumina NextSeq 550 flow cell. Concerning the study's data processing: Because the immunoSEQ output held only junctional sequences and lacked quality scores, the filtering could not match the filtering applied to full-length reads. To assign V/J genes and CDR3, sequences were annotated using PyIR, a Python wrapper for IgBLAST v1.9, with IMGT germline references. Reads were filtered out if the reads had weak V/J assignments (E-value above 1e-6), no CDR3, stop codons, out-of-frame junctions, or ambiguous translated residues. V3J clonotypes were defined as sequences sharing the same inferred V gene, J gene, and CDR3 amino acid sequence. To compute the percentage overlap between repertoires, the number of shared unique clonotypes was divided by the size of the smaller repertoire. Three approaches were used to assess repertoire richness: RTK rarefaction, the Chao1 estimator, and Recon v2.1 estimates of unobserved clonotypes. For all TCRbeta clonotypes obtained by the gDNA method from a few donors, generation probabilities were computed with OLGA. In TCRdb, the immuneACCESS table is reduced to in-frame sequences with V and J assigned. These tables do not hold every clone; where another copy was compared, an unresolved V gene accounts for under half, and the others remain unexplained. The DNA was the basis for D and trimming; V, J and clone size are from that table. The sample profile shows 1.5 million to 2.5 million clones; about 95% of them were found once. The ten largest clones take up 0.9% to 1.5% of the sample.

CDR1 and CDR2 (SQVTM, ANQGSEA) derive from the germline V gene. The CDR3 spans 14 residues, from the cysteine through the phenylalanine. Just CDR3 DNA is preserved here, 42 bases in frame from base 1. V lost 7 bases and J lost 2 bases; the stretch between them is 18 bases long. The full study reports these points: Clonotypes shared by all four sorted-subset donors showed higher generation probabilities than non-shared clonotypes. Larger estimated clonotype richness was generally found for naive subsets than for memory subsets. Across a few donors, approximately 5% of naive CD4, approximately 4% of naive CD8, around 2.5% of memory CD4, and approximately 0.42% of memory CD8 clonotypes were shared. Sampling was restricted to blood, and TCR repertoires in tissues likely differ from the TCR repertoires found in blood. Pairwise subsampling led to the expectation that sequencing depth would affect the degree of clonotype sharing among donors. Because the study included only a small number of donors, the genetic and exposure-history diversity represented was limited. Rarefaction of sorted-subset datasets indicated incomplete sequencing despite the large sequencing depth.

CD8 naive samples consisted of CD45RO-negative cells that were positively selected for CCR7, yielding a CD45RA+CCR7+ population without TemRA cells. The donors were healthy, HIV-negative adults who had no recently reported acute infections or vaccinations. Only Caucasian adults living in Nashville, Tennessee, USA were represented among the donors. After blood collection by leukapheresis, PBMCs were isolated using Ficoll-Histopaque density gradient centrifugation and then cryopreserved in the vapor phase of liquid nitrogen. Analytical flow cytometry was used to check the purity and quantity of each magnetically sorted T cell population. Genomic DNA was isolated from each sorted fraction and quantified by UV absorbance on a Nanodrop 2000c.

The rearrangement joined TRBV29-1 to TRBJ2-7; the D segment may tentatively be TRBD1 or TRBD2, each giving 5 matched bases. Sequencing was performed on naive CD8+ T cells sorted from blood. The sample's cell subset or site, from its label and the paper: CD45RA+CCR7+. The receptor was isolated from a man between 18 and 29 years old in good health. The CDR3 protein sequence reads: CSGWSGLHPYEQYF. In nucleotide form, the sequence is TGCAGCGGCTGGTCGGGGCTGCACCCCTACGAGCAGTACTTC.